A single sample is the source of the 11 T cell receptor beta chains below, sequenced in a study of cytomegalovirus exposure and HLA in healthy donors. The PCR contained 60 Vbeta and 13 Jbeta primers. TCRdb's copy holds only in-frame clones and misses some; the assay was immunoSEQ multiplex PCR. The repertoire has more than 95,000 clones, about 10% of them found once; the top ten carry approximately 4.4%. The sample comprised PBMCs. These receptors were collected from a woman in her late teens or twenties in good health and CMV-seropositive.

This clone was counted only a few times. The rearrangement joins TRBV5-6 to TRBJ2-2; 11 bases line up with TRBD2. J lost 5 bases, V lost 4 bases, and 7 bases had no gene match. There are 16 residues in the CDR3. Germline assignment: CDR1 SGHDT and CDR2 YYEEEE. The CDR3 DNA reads TGTGCCAGCAGCGATAGCGGGAGGGCCCTTACCGGGGAGCTGTTTTTT. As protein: CASSDSGRALTGELFF.

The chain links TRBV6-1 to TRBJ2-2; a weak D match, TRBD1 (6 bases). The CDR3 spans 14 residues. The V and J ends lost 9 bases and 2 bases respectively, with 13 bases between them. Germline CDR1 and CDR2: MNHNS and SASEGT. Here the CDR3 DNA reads TGTGCCAGTAGACAGGTCCTAAACACCGGGGAGCTGTTTTTT. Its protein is CASRQVLNTGELFF.

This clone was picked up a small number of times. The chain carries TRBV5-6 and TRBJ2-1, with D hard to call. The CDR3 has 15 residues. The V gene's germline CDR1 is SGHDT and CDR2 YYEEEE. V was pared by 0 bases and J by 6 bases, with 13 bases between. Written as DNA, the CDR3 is TGTGCCAGCAGCTTGGAGCAGGCCTTTCCCAATGAGCAGTTCTTC. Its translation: CASSLEQAFPNEQFF.

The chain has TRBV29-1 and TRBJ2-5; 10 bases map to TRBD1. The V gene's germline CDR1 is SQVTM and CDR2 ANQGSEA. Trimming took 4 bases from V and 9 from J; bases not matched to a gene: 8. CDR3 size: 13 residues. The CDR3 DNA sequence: TGCAGCGTTGTCCGGGACAGGGGAGGGGCCCAGTACTTC. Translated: CSVVRDRGGAQYF.

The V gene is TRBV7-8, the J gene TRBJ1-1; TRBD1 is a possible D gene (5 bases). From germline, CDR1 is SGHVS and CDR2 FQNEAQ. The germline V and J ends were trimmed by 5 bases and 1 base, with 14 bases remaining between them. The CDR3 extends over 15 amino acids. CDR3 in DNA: TGTGCCAGCAGCCCCTTCTTGACAGAGAACACTGAAGCTTTCTTT. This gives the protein CASSPFLTENTEAFF.

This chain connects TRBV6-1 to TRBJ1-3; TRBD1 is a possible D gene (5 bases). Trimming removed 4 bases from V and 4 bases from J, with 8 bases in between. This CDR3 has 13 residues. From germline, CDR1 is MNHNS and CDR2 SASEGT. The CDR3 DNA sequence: TGTGCCAGCAGTGGGCGGGGGGGAAACACCATATATTTT. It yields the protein CASSGRGGNTIYF.

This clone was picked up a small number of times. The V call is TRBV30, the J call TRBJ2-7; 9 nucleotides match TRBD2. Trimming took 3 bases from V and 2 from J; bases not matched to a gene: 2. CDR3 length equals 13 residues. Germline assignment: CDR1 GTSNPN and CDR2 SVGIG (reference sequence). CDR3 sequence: CAWSTSGPYEQYF. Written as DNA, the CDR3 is TGTGCCTGGAGCACTAGCGGGCCCTACGAGCAGTACTTC.

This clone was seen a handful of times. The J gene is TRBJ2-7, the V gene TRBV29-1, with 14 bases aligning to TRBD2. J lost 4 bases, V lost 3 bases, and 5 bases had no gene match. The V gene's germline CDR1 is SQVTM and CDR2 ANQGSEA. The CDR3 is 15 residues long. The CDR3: CSVEGTSGSAYEQYF. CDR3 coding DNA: TGCAGCGTTGAGGGGACTAGCGGGAGTGCGTACGAGCAGTACTTC.

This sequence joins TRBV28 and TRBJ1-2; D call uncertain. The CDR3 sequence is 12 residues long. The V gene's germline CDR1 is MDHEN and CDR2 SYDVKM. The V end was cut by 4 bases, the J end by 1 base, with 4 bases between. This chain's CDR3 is CASSSYNYGYTF. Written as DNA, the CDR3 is TGTGCCAGCAGTTCTTATAACTATGGCTACACCTTC.

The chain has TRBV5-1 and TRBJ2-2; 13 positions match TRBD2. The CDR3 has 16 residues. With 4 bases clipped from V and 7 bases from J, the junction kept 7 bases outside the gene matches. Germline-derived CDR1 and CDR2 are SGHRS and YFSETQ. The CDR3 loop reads CASSAGLAGKGGELFF. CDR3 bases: TGCGCCAGCAGCGCGGGACTAGCGGGAAAAGGCGGGGAGCTGTTTTTT.

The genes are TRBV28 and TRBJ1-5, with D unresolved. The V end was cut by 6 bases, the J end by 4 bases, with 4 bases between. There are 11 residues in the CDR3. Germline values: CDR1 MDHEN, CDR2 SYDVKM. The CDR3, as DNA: TGTGCCAGCAGGTCGAATCAGCCCCAGCATTTT. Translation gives CASRSNQPQHF.